The sequence of this TCR beta chain was determined in a study of blood T cell repertoires in COVID-19. Turning to the study itself: The origin of the acute and convalescent COVID-19 samples was the United States, Italy and Spain.

CDR3 size: 17 residues. The germline CDR1 and CDR2 sequences are KGHSH and LQKENI. Unmatched junction bases numbered 11, after V lost 5 bases and J lost 6 bases. This table comes from immunoSEQ multiplex PCR, and its TCRdb copy is limited to in-frame clones, with some not included. The sample shows about 110,000 clones, around 83% of them seen only once. The chain combines TRBV18 with TRBJ2-3, with 13 bases fitting TRBD2. The receptor was derived from a woman aged 70-85 years with acute or convalescent COVID-19. Sequencing was done on a sample of peripheral blood. The chain's CDR3 is CASSSWTSGSLGDTQYF. CDR3 DNA: TGTGCCAGCTCATCCTGGACTAGCGGGAGCCTCGGGGATACGCAGTATTTT.